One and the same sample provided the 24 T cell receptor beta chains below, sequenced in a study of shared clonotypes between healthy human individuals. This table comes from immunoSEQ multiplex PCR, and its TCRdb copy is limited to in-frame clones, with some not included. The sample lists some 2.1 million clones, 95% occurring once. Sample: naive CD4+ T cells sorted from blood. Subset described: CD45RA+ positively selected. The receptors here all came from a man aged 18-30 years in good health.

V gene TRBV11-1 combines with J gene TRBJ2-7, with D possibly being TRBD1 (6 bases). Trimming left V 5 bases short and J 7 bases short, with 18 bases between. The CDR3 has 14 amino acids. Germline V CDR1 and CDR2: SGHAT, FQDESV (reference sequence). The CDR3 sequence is CASSEDRPEQEQYF. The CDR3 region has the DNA TGTGCCAGCAGCGAAGACAGGCCAGAACAAGAGCAGTACTTC. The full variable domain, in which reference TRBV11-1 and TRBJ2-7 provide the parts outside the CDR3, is EAEVAQSPRYKITEKSQAVAFWCDPISGHATLYWYRQILGQGPELLVQFQDESVVDDSQLPKDRFSAERLKGVDSTLKIQPAELGDSAMYLCASSEDRPEQEQYFGPGTRLTVT.

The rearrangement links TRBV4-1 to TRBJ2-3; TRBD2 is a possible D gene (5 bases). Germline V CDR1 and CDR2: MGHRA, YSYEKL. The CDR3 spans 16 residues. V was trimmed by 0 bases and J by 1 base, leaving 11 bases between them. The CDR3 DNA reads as TGCGCCAGCAGCCAAGATGTCGGGATGGGCACAGATACGCAGTATTTT. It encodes CASSQDVGMGTDTQYF.

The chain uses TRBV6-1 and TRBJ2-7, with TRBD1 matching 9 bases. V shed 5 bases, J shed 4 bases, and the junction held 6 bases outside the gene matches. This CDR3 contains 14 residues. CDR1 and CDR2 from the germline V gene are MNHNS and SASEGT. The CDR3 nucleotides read TGTGCCAGCAGTACCCGACAGGGGGGGTACGAGCAGTACTTC. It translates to CASSTRQGGYEQYF.

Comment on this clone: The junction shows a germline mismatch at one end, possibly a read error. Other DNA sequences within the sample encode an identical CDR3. CDR3 nucleotide sequence: TGTAGCAGGGGTCCAGATACGCAGTATTTT. This encodes CSRGPDTQYF. The J gene is TRBJ2-3, the V gene TRBV20-1, with D possibly TRBD1 on 6 matching bases. The CDR3 covers 10 residues. Germline V gene sequence: CDR1 DFQATT, CDR2 SNEGSKA (reference sequence).

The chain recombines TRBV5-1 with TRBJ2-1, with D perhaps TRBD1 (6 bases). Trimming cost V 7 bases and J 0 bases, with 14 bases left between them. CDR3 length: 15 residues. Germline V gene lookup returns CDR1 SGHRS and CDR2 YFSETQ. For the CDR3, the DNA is TGCGCCAGCCGCAGGGACACCGGCTCCTACAATGAGCAGTTCTTC. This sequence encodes CASRRDTGSYNEQFF.

As DNA, the CDR3 is TGCGCCAGCGGCGACGCAGCAGGGTCTTACGAGCAGTACTTC. Protein sequence: CASGDAAGSYEQYF. This rearrangement joins TRBV5-1 to TRBJ2-7, with D possibly matching TRBD1 (5 bases). V dropped 7 bases and J dropped 4 bases, with 18 bases sitting between them. Germline loops: CDR1 SGHRS, CDR2 YFSETQ. This CDR3 region has 14 residues.

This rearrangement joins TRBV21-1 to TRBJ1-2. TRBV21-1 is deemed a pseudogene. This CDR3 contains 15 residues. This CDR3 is CASSKVVGGRDGYTF. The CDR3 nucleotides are TGTGCCAGCAGCAAAGTCGTCGGGGGCCGAGATGGCTACACCTTC.

CDR3: CAWSVGRGYTDTQYF. CDR3 coding DNA: TGTGCCTGGAGTGTCGGCAGGGGGTACACAGATACGCAGTATTTT. The gene calls are TRBV30 and TRBJ2-3; 7 nucleotides match TRBD1. Trimming removed 0 bases from V and 2 bases from J; junction bases left unmatched: 5. The CDR3 has 15 residues. CDR1 is GTSNPN, CDR2 SVGIG, per germline (reference sequence).

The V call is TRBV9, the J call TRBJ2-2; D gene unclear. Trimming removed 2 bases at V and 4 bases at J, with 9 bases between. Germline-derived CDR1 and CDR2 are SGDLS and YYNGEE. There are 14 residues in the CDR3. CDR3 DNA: TGTGCCAGCAGCGTTCTACTGTTCACCGGGGAGCTGTTTTTT. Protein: CASSVLLFTGELFF.

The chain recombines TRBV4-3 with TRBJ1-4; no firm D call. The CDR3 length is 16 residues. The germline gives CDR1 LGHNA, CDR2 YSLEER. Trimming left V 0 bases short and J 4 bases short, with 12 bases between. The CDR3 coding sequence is TGCGCCAGCAGCCAAGAAGCAGTCGGGCTTAATGAAAAACTGTTTTTT. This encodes CASSQEAVGLNEKLFF.

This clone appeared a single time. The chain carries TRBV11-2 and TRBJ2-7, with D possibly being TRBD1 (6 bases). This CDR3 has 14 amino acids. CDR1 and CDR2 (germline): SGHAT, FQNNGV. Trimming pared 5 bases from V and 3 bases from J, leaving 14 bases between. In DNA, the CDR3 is TGTGCCAGCAGCCAAAATGAACAGGGCTACGAGCAGTACTTC. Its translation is CASSQNEQGYEQYF.

The CDR3 reads CASSLPGAPYEQYF. DNA of the CDR3: TGTGCCAGCAGCCTTCCGGGGGCCCCCTACGAGCAGTACTTC. The rearrangement joins TRBV11-2 to TRBJ2-7; D tentatively fits TRBD1 or TRBD2 (6 bases each). The CDR3 covers 14 residues. From germline, CDR1 is SGHAT and CDR2 FQNNGV. Trimming removed 5 bases from V and 2 bases from J, with 13 bases in between.

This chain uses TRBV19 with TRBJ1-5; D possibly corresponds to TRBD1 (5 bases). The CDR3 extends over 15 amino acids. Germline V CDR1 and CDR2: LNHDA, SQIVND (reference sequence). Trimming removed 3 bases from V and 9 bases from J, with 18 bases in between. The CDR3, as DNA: TGTGCCAGTAGTATGTCGGTGCAGGGCCGGGGGCCCCAGCATTTT. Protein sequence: CASSMSVQGRGPQHF.

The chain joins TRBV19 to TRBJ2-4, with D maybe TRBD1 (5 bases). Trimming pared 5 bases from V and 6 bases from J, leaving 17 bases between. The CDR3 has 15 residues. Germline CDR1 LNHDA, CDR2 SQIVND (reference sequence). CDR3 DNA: TGTGCCAGTAGTGGACCTATGACAGATACAAACATTCAGTACTTC. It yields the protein CASSGPMTDTNIQYF. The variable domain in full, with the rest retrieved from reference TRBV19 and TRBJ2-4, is DGGITQSPKYLFRKEGQNVTLSCEQNLNHDAMYWYRQDPGQGLRLIYYSQIVNDFQKGDIAEGYSVSREKKESFPLTVTSAQKNPTAFYLCASSGPMTDTNIQYFGAGTRLSVL.

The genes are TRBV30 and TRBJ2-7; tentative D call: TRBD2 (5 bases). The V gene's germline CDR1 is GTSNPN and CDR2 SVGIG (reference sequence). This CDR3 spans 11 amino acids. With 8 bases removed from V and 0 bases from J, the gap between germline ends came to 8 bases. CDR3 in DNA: TGTGCCGCGCGGGTCTCCTACGAGCAGTACTTC. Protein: CAARVSYEQYF.

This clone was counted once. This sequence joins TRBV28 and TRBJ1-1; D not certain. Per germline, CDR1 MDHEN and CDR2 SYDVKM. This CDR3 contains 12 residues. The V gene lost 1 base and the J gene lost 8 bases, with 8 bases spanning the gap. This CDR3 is CASSLYPAEAFF. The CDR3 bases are TGTGCCAGCAGTTTATATCCGGCGGAAGCTTTCTTT.

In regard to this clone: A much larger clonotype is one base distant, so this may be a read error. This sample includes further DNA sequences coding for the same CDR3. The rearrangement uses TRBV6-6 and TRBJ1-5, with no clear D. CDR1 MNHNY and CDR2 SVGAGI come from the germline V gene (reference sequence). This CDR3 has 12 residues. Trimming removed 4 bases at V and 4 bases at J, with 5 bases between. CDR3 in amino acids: CASSSGNQPQHF. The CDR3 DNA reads TGTGCCAGCAGTTCGGGTAATCAGCCCCAGCATTTT.

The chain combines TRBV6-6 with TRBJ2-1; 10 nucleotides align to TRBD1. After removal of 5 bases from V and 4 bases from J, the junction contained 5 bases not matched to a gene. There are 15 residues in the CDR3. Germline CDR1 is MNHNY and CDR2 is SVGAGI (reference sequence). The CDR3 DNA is TGTGCCAGCAGTCACGGGACAGGGGCGTACAATGAGCAGTTCTTC. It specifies CASSHGTGAYNEQFF.

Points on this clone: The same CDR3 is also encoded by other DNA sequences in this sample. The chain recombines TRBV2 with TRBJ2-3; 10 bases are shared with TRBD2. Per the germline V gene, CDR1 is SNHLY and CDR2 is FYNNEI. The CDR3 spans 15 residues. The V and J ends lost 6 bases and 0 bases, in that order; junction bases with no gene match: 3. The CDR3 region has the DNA TGTGCCAGCAGGTTGACTAGCGGGAGCACAGATACGCAGTATTTT. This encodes CASRLTSGSTDTQYF.

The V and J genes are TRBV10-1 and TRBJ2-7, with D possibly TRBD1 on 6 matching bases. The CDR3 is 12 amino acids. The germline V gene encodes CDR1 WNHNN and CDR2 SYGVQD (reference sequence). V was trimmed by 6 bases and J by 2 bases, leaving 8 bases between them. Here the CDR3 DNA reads TGCGCCAGCAGCCAGGGGCCCTACGAGCAGTACTTC. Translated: CASSQGPYEQYF.

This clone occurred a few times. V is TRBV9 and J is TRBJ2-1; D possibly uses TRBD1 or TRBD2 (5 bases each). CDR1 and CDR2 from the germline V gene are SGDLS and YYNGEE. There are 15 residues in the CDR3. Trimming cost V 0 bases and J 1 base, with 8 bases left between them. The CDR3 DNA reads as TGTGCCAGCAGCGTAGACGAGGGGTCCTACAATGAGCAGTTCTTC. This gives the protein CASSVDEGSYNEQFF.

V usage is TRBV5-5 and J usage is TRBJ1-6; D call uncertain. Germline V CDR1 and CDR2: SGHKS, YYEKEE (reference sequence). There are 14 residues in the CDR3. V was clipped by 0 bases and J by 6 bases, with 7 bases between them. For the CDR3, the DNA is TGTGCCAGCAGCTTGGTGGCAGTTAATTCACCCCTCCACTTT. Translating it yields CASSLVAVNSPLHF.

The CDR3 bases are TGTGCCAGCAGCTTGGGGGACTCCTACAATGAGCAGTTCTTC. Its translation: CASSLGDSYNEQFF. The V and J genes are TRBV5-6 and TRBJ2-1; the D is unclear. Trimming left V 0 bases short and J 0 bases short, with 4 bases between. CDR1 and CDR2 (germline): SGHDT, YYEEEE. This CDR3 spans 14 amino acids.

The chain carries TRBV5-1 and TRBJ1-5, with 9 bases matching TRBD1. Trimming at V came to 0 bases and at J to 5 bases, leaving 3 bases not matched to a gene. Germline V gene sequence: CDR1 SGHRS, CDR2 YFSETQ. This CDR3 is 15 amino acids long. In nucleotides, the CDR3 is TGCGCCAGCAGCTTGGAAAGGACAGGGGATCAGCCCCAGCATTTT. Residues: CASSLERTGDQPQHF. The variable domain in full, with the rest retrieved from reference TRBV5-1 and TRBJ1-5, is KAGVTQTPRYLIKTRGQQVTLSCSPISGHRSVSWYQQTPGQGLQFLFEYFSETQRNKGNFPGRFSGRQFSNSRSEMNVSTLELGDSALYLCASSLERTGDQPQHFGDGTRLSIL.